The source of this T cell receptor beta chain is a study of blood T cell repertoires in COVID-19. The CDR3 contains 12 residues. TCRdb's table, derived via immunoSEQ multiplex PCR, lists solely in-frame clones and lacks some. The sample shows 130,000 to 150,000 clones, about three quarters of them seen only once. Sequenced material: peripheral blood. This sequence originates from a woman aged 60-70 years with acute or convalescent COVID-19. The rearrangement joins TRBV12-1 to TRBJ2-7; TRBD2, as called in the table, went unchecked against the DNA. TRBV12-1 is shown as a pseudogene. CDR3 bases: TGTGCCAGCAGCTATGTTAAATACGAGCAGTACTTC. It specifies CASSYVKYEQYF.